This T cell receptor (beta chain) was identified during a study of regulatory T cells in long-lasting Graves disease. Documented time point: persistent/refractory GD, antithyroid drugs over 5 years with positive TRAb. RNA isolated from PBMCs was used to make the TCR library. EDTA tubes held approximately 10 milliliters of peripheral blood from each patient. The CDR3 length is 11 residues. CDR1 and CDR2 from the germline V gene are MDHEN and SYDVKM. Trimming took 7 bases from V and 0 from J, leaving 4 bases between them. To make TCR beta libraries, researchers used iRepertoire HTBI primers and Arm-PCR of CDR3 regions. TCRdb recomputed calls from the multiplex PCR reads with MiXCR, one row per CDR3 protein. The data contain roughly 300,000 distinct CDR3 sequences, under 25% of them singletons.

This TCR derives from a female donor with Graves disease. The starting material was peripheral blood mononuclear cells (PBMCs), obtained when the disease was refractory, from a patient treated with antithyroid drugs. This rearrangement joins TRBV28 to TRBJ2-7, with D unclear. The CDR3 DNA is TGTGCCAGCATTAACTCCTACGAGCAGTACTTC. As protein: CASINSYEQYF.